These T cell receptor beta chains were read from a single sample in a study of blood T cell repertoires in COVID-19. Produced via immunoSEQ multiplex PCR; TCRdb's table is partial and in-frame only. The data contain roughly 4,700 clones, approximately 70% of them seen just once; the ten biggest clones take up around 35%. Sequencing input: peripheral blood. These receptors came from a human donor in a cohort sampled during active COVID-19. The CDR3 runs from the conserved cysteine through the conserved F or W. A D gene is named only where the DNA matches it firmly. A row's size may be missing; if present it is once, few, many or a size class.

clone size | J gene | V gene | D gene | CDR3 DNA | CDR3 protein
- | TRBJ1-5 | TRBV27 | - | TGTGCCAGCAGACAAAGCAATCAGCCCCAGCATTTT | CASRQSNQPQHF
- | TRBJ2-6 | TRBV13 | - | TGTGCCAGCAGCTTACGCTCTGGGGCCAACGTCCTGACTTTC | CASSLRSGANVLTF
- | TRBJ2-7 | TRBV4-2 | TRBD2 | TGTGCCAGCAGCCAGAACCTGGGACTAGCGGGGCCCTACGAGCAGTACTTC | CASSQNLGLAGPYEQYF
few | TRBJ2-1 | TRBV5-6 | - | TGTGCCAGCGGGACTCTCTCCTACAATGAGCAGTTCTTC | CASGTLSYNEQFF
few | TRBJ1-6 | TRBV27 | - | TGTGCCAGCAGGGAACAGGGACATAATTCACCCCTCCACTTT | CASREQGHNSPLHF
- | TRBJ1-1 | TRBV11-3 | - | TGTGCCAGCAGCTTCTCCGGGACAAACACTGAAGCTTTCTTT | CASSFSGTNTEAFF
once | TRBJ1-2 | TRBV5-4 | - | TGTGCCAGCAACACTTTTGGACGGGAGAACTATGGCTACACCTTC | CASNTFGRENYGYTF
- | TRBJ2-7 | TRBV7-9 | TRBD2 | TGTGCCAGCAGCCTAGCGGCAAGCGAGCAGTACTTC | CASSLAASEQYF
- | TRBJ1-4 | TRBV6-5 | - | TGTGCCAGCAGTCCTAGTGGAGGAAAACTGTTTTTT | CASSPSGGKLFF
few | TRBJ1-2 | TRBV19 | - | TGTGCCAGTAGTTTCGGACAGAATAACTATGGCTACACCTTC | CASSFGQNNYGYTF
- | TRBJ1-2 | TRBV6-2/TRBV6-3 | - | TGTGCCAGCAGTTCCCACGGGGGTCTCAACTATGGCTACACCTTC | CASSSHGGLNYGYTF
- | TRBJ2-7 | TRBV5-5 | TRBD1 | TGTGCCAGCAGCTTCGGACAGGGGGCAGTCTACGAGCAGTACTTC | CASSFGQGAVYEQYF
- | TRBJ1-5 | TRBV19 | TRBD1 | TGTGCCAGTAGCTCCTTTTGGGCGGACAGGGGCGGTCAGCCCCAGCATTTT | CASSSFWADRGGQPQHF
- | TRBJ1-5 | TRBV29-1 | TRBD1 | TGCAGCGTCGCTACCGGACAGGGAGAGGGGCAGCCCCAGCATTTT | CSVATGQGEGQPQHF
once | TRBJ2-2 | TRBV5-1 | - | TGCGCCAGCACCAAAGTAGGGACATATACCGGGGAGCTGTTTTTT | CASTKVGTYTGELFF
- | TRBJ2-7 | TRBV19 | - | TGTGCCAGTAGTAAGGGGGGGACGGTCTACGAGCAGTACTTC | CASSKGGTVYEQYF
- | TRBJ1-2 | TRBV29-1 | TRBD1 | TGCAGCGTTGAGGGACAGGGGGGTAGATATGGCTACACCTTC | CSVEGQGGRYGYTF
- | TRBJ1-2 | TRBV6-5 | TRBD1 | TGTGCCAGCAGTTATTCCACCGGGACAGGGAATGGCTACACCTTC | CASSYSTGTGNGYTF
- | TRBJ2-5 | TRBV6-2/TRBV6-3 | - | TGTGCCAGCAGTTACGGCACGGAGGAGGAGACCCAGTACTTC | CASSYGTEEETQYF
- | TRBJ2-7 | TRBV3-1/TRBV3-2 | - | TGTGCCAGCAGCCACCCACCCACGGGAGCCAGGGTCATCGGCGAGCAGTACTTC | CASSHPPTGARVIGEQYF
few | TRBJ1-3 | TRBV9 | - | TGTGCCAGCAGCGTTTACCGGGACACACCTGGAAACACCATATATTTT | CASSVYRDTPGNTIYF
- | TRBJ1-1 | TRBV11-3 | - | TGTGCCAGCAGCTTCTCCGGGGTGAACACTGAAGCTTTCTTT | CASSFSGVNTEAFF
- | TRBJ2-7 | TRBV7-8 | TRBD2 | TGTGCCAGCAGCCCGCGTTTCCTAGCGGCCTACGAGCAGTACTTC | CASSPRFLAAYEQYF
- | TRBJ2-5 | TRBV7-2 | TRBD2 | TGTGCCAGCACCCGGGGGGGCCAGGGAGAGACCCAGTACTTC | CASTRGGQGETQYF
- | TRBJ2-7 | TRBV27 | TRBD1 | TGTGCCAGCAGTAGGACCGGGACAGGGGTAGGCTACGAGCAGTACTTC | CASSRTGTGVGYEQYF
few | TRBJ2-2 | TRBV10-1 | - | TGCGCCAGCAGTGAGCTATTTAACACCGGGGAGCTGTTTTTT | CASSELFNTGELFF
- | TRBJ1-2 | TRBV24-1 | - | TGTGCCACCAGTGATCCTCGGGTCCCGAGGGATGGCTACACCTTC | CATSDPRVPRDGYTF
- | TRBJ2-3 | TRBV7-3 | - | TGTGCCAGCAGCTTAGGGGGCGCGGAAGATACGCAGTATTTT | CASSLGGAEDTQYF
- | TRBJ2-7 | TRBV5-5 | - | TGTGCCAGCAGCTTCTGGACTGACTCCTACGAGCAGTACTTC | CASSFWTDSYEQYF
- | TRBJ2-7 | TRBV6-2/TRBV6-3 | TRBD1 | TGTGCCAGCAGTTACGGGACAGGGCTCAACGAGCAGTACTTC | CASSYGTGLNEQYF
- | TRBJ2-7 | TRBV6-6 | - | TGTGCCAGCAGTTACATGGGGGGAAACTCCTACGAGCAGTACTTC | CASSYMGGNSYEQYF
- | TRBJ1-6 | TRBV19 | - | TGTGCCAGTAGTACCTTCGGTTCACCCCTCCACTTT | CASSTFGSPLHF
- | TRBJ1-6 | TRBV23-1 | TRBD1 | TGCGCCAGCAGTCAACCGGCCGGGACAGGGTTAAATTCACCCCTCCACTTT | CASSQPAGTGLNSPLHF
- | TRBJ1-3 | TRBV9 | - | TGTGCCAGCAGCGCGCAATTTCGGGCCATATATTTT | CASSAQFRAIYF
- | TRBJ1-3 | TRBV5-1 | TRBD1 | TGCGCCAGCAGCCCCGACAGGGGTAGAAACACCATATATTTT | CASSPDRGRNTIYF
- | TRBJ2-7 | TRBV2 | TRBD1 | TGTGCCAGCGCGGGACAGGACTACGAGCAGTACTTC | CASAGQDYEQYF
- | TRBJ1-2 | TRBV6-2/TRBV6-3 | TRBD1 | TGTGCCAGCAGCCCGGACAGGGGGCTAATTGGCTACACCTTC | CASSPDRGLIGYTF
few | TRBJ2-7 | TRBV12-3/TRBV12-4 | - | TGTGCCAGCGCCTTTACAGGGCCCTACGAGCAGTACTTC | CASAFTGPYEQYF
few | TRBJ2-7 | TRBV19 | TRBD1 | TGTGCCAGTAGTATCGGGACAGGAACCTACGAGCAGTACTTC | CASSIGTGTYEQYF
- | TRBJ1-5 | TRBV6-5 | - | TGTGCCAGCAGTCCGGGGGGGTATAGTCAGCCCCAGCATTTT | CASSPGGYSQPQHF
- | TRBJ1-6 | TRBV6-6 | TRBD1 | TGTGCCAGCAGGGGGACAGGGAATTCACCCCTCCACTTT | CASRGTGNSPLHF
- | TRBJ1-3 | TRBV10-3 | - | TGTGCCATCAGTGAAAGTTTTGGCGGAATCTCTGGAAACACCATATATTTT | CAISESFGGISGNTIYF
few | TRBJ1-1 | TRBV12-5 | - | TGTGCTAGTGGTTTGACCCGCGGGCCTGAAGCTTTCTTT | CASGLTRGPEAFF
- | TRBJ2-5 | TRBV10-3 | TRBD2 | TGTGCCACGGGCGGGAGGGAGACCCAGTACTTC | CATGGRETQYF
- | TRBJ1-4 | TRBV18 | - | TGTGCCAGCTCACCTCTGCCCGTTCGGAGTAATGAAAAACTGTTTTTT | CASSPLPVRSNEKLFF
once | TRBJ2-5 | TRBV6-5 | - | TGTGCCAGCAGTTACATCCTAGCGGAGACCCAGTACTTC | CASSYILAETQYF
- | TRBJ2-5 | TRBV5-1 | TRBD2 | TGCGCCAGCAAGGGGGTGACTAGCGGGGATGAGACCCAGTACTTC | CASKGVTSGDETQYF
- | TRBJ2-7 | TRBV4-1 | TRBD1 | TGCGCCAGCAGCCCCGGACAGGGGCCCCTATACGAGCAGTACTTC | CASSPGQGPLYEQYF
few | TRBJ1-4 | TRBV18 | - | TGTGCCAGCTCACCGGCGCAGGGAAGGGAAAAACTGTTTTTT | CASSPAQGREKLFF
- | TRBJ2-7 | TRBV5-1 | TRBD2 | TGCGCCAGCAGCGAGGATCGGACTAGCGGGGGATACGAGCAGTACTTC | CASSEDRTSGGYEQYF
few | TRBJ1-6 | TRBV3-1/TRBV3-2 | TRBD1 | TGTGCCAGCAGGACAGGGCATTCACCCCTCCACTTT | CASRTGHSPLHF
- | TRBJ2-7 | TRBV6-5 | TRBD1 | TGTGCCAGCTCCCTGGACAGGGCCTCCTACGAGCAGTACTTC | CASSLDRASYEQYF
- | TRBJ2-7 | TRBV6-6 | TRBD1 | TGTGCCAGCAGCCCTACCGACAGGGATCGGTACTTC | CASSPTDRDRYF
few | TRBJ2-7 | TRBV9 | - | TGTGCCAGCAGCGCGGACAGCTACGAGCAGTACTTC | CASSADSYEQYF
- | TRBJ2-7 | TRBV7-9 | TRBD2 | TGTGCCAGCAGCTTAGCGCGGGACTACTCCTACGAGCAGTACTTC | CASSLARDYSYEQYF